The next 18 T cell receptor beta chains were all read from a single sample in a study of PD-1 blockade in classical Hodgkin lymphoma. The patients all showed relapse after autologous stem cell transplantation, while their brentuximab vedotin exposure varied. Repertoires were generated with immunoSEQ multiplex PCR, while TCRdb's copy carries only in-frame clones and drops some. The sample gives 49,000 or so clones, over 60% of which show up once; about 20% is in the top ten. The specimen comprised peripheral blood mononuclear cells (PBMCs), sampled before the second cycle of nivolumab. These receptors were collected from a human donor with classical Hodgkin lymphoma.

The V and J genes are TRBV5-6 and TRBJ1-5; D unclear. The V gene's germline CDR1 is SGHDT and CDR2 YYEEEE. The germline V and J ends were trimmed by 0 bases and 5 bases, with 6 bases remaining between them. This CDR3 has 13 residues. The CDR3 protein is CASSLAKDQPQHF. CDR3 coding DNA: TGTGCCAGCAGCTTGGCCAAGGATCAGCCCCAGCATTTT.

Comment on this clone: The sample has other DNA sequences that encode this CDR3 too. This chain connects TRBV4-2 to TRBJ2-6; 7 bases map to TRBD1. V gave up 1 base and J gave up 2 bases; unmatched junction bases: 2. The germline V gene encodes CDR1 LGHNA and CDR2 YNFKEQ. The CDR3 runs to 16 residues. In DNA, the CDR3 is TGTGCCAGCAGCCAAGGAGACAGGGCTGGGGCCAACGTCCTGACTTTC. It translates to CASSQGDRAGANVLTF.

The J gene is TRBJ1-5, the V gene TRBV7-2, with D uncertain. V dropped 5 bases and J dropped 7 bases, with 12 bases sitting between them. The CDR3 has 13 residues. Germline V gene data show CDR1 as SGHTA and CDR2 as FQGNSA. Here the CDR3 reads CASSPRSGQPQHF. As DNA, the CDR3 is TGTGCCAGCAGCCCCCGAAGCGGCCAGCCCCAGCATTTT.

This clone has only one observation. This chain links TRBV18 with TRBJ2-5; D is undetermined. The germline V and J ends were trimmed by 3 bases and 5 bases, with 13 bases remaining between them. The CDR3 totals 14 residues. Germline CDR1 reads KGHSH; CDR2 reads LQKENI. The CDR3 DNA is TGTGCCAGCTCACCCCCAACCAGCCGGGAGACCCAGTACTTC. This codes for CASSPPTSRETQYF.

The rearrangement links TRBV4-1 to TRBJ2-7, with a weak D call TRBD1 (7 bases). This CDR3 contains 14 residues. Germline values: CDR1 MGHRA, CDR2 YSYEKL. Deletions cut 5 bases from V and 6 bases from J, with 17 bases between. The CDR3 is CASSVEGARGEQYF. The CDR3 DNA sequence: TGCGCCAGCAGCGTGGAGGGGGCGCGGGGCGAGCAGTACTTC.

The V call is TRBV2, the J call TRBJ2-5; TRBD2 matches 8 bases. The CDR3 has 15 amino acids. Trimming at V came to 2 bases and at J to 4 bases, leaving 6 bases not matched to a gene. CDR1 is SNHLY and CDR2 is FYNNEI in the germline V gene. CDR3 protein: CASSELAGGRETQYF. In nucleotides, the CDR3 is TGTGCCAGCAGTGAATTGGCGGGGGGACGAGAGACCCAGTACTTC.

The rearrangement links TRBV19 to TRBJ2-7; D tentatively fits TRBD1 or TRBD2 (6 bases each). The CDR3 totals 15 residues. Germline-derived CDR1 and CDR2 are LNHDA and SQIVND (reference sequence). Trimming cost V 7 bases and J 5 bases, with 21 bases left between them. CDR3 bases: TGTGCCAGTACCTCTGGGTTGGGGGGCATCAACGAGCAGTACTTC. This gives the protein CASTSGLGGINEQYF.

CDR3 sequence reads: CASSDYRVTGNTIYF. CDR3 nucleotides: TGTGCCAGCAGTGATTACAGGGTTACTGGAAACACCATATATTTT. The rearrangement uses TRBV6-1 and TRBJ1-3; D might be TRBD1 (6 bases). Trimming removed 3 bases from V and 2 bases from J, with 11 bases in between. The CDR3 has 15 amino acids. Germline V lookup: CDR1 MNHNS, CDR2 SASEGT.

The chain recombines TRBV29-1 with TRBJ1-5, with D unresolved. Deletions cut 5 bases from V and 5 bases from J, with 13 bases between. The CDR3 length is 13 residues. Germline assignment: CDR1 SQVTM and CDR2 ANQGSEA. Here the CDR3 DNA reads TGCAGCGTTACCCCGGGGAGAGATCAGCCCCAGCATTTT. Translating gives CSVTPGRDQPQHF.

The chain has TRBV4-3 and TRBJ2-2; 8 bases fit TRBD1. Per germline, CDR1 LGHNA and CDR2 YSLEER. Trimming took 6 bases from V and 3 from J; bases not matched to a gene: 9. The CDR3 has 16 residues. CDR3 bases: TGCGCCAGCAGGTTATGGGGGACAGGTGACACCGGGGAGCTGTTTTTT. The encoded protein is CASRLWGTGDTGELFF.

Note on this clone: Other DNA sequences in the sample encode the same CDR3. CDR3 in DNA: TGTGCCTGGGGTAGGTCCTACAATGAGCAGTTCTTC. Amino acids: CAWGRSYNEQFF. This chain links TRBV30 with TRBJ2-1; no clear D gene. Germline assignment: CDR1 GTSNPN and CDR2 SVGIG (reference sequence). The V end lost 5 bases, the J end lost 1 base, and 6 bases lay between the germline ends. The CDR3 is 12 amino acids.

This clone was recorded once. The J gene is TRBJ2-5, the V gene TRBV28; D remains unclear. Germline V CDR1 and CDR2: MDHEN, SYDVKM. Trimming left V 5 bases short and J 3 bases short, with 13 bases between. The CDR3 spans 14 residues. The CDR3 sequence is CASSAPGIEETQYF. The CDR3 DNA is TGTGCCAGCAGTGCCCCGGGCATCGAAGAGACCCAGTACTTC. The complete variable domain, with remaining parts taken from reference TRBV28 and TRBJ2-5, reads DVKVTQSSRYLVKRTGEKVFLECVQDMDHENMFWYRQDPGLGLRLIYFSYDVKMKEKGDIPEGYSVSREKKERFSLILESASTNQTSMYLCASSAPGIEETQYFGPGTRLLVL.

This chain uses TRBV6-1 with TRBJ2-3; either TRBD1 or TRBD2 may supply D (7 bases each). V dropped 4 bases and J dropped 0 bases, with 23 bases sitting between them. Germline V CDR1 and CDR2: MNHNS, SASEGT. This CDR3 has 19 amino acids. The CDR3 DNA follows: TGTGCCAGCAGTGTGGACAGGTTTGAGAGCGGGGATAGCACAGATACGCAGTATTTT. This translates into CASSVDRFESGDSTDTQYF.

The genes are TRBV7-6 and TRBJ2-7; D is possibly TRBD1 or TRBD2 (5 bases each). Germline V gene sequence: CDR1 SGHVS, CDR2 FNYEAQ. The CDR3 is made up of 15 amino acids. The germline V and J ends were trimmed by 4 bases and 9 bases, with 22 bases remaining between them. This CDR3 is CASSSGVERGRRQYF. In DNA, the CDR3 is TGTGCCAGCAGCTCAGGTGTTGAGAGGGGAAGAAGGCAGTACTTC.

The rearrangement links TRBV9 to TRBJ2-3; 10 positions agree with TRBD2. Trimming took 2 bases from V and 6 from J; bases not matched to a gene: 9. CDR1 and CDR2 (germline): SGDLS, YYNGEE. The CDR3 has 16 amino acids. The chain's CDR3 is CASSVGASGSQDTQYF. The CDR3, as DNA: TGTGCCAGCAGCGTTGGGGCTAGCGGGAGTCAGGATACGCAGTATTTT.

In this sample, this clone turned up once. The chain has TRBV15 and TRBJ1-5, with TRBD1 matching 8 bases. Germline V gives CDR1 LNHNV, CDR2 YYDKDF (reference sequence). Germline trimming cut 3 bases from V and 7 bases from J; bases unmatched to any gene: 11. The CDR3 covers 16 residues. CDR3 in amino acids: CATSRGDLTGVQPQHF. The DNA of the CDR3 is TGTGCCACCAGCAGGGGGGATCTGACAGGGGTGCAGCCCCAGCATTTT.

The CDR3: CSVEDGVSVDTIYF. CDR3 in DNA: TGCAGCGTTGAGGACGGGGTGTCGGTTGACACCATATATTTT. This chain joins TRBV29-1 and TRBJ1-3; no reliable D call. This CDR3 has 14 residues. Germline V gene data show CDR1 as SQVTM and CDR2 as ANQGSEA. Trimming removed 3 bases from V and 8 bases from J, with 17 bases in between. Drawing the rest from reference TRBV29-1 and TRBJ1-3, the complete variable domain is SAVISQKPSRDICQRGTSLTIQCQVDSQVTMMFWYRQQPGQSLTLIATANQGSEATYESGFVIDKFPISRPNLTFSTLTVSNMSPEDSSIYLCSVEDGVSVDTIYFGEGSWLTVV.

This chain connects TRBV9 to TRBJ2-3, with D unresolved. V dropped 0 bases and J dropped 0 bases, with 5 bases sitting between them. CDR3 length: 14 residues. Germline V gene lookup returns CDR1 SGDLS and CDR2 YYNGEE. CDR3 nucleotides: TGTGCCAGCAGCGTAGCTGGCAGCACAGATACGCAGTATTTT. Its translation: CASSVAGSTDTQYF.